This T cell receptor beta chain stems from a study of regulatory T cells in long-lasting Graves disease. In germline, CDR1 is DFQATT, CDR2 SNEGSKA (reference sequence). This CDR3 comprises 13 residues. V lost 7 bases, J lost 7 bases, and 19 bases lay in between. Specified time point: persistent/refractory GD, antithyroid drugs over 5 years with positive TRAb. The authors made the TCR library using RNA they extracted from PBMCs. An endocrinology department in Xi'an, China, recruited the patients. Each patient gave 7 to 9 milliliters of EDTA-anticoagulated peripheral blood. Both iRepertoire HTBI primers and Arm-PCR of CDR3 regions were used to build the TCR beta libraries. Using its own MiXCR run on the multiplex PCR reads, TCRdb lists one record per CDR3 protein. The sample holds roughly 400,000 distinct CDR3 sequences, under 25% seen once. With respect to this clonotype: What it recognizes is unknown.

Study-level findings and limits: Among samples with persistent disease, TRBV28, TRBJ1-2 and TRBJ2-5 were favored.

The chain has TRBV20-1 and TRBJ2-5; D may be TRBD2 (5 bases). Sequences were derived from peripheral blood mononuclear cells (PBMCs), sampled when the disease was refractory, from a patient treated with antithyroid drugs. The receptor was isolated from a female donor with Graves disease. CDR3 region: CSVTPPREGTQYF. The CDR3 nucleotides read TGCAGTGTCACCCCCCCCCGAGAGGGGACCCAGTACTTC.